Listed here is a single T cell receptor beta chain. After removal of 2 bases from V and 3 bases from J, the junction contained 18 bases not matched to a gene. The CDR3 covers 20 residues. Germline values: CDR1 GTSNPN, CDR2 SVGIG (reference sequence). The sample belongs to a study of circulating tumor DNA in untreated peripheral T-cell lymphoma. Here immunoSEQ multiplex PCR was the method, and the copy in TCRdb shows in-frame clones only, minus some. The sample lists 8,000 to 9,000 clones, nearly 85% occurring once. Tumor tissue was collected at baseline, before treatment began. The V gene is TRBV30, the J gene TRBJ2-2, with 10 bases aligning to TRBD1. The sequenced material came from tumor tissue. The receptor was isolated from a human donor with peripheral T-cell lymphoma. CDR3 amino acids: CAWSFDRDRGVQTDTGELFF. The CDR3 nucleotides read TGTGCCTGGAGTTTTGACCGGGACAGGGGAGTCCAAACGGACACCGGGGAGCTGTTTTTT.